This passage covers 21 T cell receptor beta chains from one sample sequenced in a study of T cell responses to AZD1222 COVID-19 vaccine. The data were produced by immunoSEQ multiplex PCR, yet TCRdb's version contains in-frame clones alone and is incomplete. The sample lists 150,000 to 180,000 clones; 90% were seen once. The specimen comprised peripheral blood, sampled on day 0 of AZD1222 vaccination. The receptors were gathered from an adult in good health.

The CDR3 region is CASSLYHDISNQPQHF. CDR3 in DNA: TGTGCCAGCAGCTTATACCACGACATTAGCAATCAGCCCCAGCATTTT. The chain employs TRBV7-2 and TRBJ1-5; D remains unclear. Between the trimmed V and J ends, which lost 2 bases and 0 bases, there was a span of 11 bases. The germline V gene has CDR1 SGHTA and CDR2 FQGNSA. The CDR3 is 16 residues long.

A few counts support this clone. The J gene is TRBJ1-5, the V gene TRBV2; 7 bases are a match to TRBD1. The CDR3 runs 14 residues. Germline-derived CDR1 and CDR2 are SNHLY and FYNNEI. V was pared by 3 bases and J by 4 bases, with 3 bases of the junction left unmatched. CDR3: CASSEGQPNQPQHF. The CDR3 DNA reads TGTGCCAGCAGTGAGGGACAGCCGAATCAGCCCCAGCATTTT.

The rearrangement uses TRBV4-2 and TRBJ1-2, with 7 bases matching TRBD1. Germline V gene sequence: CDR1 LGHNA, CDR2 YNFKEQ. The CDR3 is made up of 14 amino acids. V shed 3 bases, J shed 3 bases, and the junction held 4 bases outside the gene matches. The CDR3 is CASSHTGTDYGYTF. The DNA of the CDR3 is TGTGCCAGCAGCCACACCGGGACAGACTATGGCTACACCTTC.

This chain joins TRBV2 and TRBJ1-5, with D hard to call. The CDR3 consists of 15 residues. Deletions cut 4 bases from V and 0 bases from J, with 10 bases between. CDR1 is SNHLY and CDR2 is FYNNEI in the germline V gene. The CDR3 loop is CASSVGAYSNQPQHF. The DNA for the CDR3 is TGTGCCAGCAGTGTAGGAGCCTATAGCAATCAGCCCCAGCATTTT.

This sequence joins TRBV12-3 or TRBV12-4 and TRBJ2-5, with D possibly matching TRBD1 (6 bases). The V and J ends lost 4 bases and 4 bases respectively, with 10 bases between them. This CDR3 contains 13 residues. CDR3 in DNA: TGTGCCAGCAGTTGGGGGCCTCGAGAGACCCAGTACTTC. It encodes CASSWGPRETQYF.

The CDR3 sequence: CASRMTGGNQPQHF. As DNA, the CDR3 is TGTGCCAGCAGGATGACAGGTGGGAATCAGCCCCAGCATTTT. V gene TRBV27 combines with J gene TRBJ1-5, with D possibly TRBD1 on 6 matching bases. The CDR3 runs 14 residues. From germline, CDR1 is MNHEY and CDR2 SMNVEV (reference sequence). The V gene lost 6 bases and the J gene lost 4 bases, with 13 bases spanning the gap.

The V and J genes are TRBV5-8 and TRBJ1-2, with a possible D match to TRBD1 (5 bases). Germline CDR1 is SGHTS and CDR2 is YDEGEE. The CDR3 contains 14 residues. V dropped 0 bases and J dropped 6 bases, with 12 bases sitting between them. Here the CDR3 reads CASSLGPGHNGYTF. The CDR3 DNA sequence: TGTGCCAGCAGCTTGGGCCCAGGACACAATGGCTACACCTTC.

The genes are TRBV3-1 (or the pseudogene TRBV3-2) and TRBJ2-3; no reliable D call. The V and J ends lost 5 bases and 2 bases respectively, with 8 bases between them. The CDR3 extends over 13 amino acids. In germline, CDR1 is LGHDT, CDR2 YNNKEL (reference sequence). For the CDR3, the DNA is TGTGCCAGCAGCTTCCACTACACAGATACGCAGTATTTT. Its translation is CASSFHYTDTQYF.

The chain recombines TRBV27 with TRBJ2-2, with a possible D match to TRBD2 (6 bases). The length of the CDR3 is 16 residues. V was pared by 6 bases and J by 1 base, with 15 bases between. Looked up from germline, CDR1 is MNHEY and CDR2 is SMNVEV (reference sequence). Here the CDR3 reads CASSPSSGENTGELFF. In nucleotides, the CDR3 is TGTGCCAGCAGCCCCTCCTCGGGGGAGAACACCGGGGAGCTGTTTTTT.

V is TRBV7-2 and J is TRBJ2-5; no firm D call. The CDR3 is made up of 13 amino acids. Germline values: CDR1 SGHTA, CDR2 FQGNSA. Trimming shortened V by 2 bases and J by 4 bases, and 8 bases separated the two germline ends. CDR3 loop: CASSLLFAETQYF. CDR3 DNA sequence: TGTGCCAGCAGCTTACTTTTTGCAGAGACCCAGTACTTC. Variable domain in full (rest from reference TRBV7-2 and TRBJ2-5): GAGVSQSPSNKVTEKGKDVELRCDPISGHTALYWYRQSLGQGLEFLIYFQGNSAPDKSGLPSDRFSAERTGGSVSTLTIQRTQQEDSAVYLCASSLLFAETQYFGPGTRLLVL.

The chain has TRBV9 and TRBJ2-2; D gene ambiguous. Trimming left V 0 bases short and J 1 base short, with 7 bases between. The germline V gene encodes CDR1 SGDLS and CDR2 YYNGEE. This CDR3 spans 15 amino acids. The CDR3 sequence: CASSVDSLNTGELFF. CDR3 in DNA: TGTGCCAGCAGCGTAGATAGCTTGAACACCGGGGAGCTGTTTTTT. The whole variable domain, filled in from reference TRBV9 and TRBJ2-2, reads DSGVTQTPKHLITATGQRVTLRCSPRSGDLSVYWYQQSLDQGLQFLIQYYNGEERAKGNILERFSAQQFPDLHSELNLSSLELGDSALYFCASSVDSLNTGELFFGEGSRLTVL.

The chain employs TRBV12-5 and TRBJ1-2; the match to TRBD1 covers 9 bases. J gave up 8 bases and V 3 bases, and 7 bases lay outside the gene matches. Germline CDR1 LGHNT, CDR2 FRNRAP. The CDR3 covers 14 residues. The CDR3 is CASGFGDRVSGYTF. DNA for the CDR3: TGTGCTAGTGGTTTTGGGGACAGGGTTTCCGGCTACACCTTC.

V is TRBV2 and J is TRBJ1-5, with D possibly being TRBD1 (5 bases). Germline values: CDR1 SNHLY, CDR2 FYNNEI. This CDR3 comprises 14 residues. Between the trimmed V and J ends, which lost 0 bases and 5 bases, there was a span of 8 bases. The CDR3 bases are TGTGCCAGCAGTGAAGCGGTAGGGGATCAGCCCCAGCATTTT. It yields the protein CASSEAVGDQPQHF.

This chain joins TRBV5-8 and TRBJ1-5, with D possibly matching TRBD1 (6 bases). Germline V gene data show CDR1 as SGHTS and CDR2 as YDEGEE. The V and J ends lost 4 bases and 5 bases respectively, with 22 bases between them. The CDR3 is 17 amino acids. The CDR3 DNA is TGTGCCAGCAGCCTGATCTACGACCAGGGGAAATATCAGCCCCAGCATTTT. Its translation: CASSLIYDQGKYQPQHF.

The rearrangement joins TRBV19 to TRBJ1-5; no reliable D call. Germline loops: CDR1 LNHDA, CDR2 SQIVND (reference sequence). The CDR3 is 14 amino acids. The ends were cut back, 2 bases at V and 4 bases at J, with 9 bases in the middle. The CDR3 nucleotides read TGTGCCAGTAGTATACGGAGCTCAAATCAGCCCCAGCATTTT. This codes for CASSIRSSNQPQHF. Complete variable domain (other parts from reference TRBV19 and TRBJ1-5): DGGITQSPKYLFRKEGQNVTLSCEQNLNHDAMYWYRQDPGQGLRLIYYSQIVNDFQKGDIAEGYSVSREKKESFPLTVTSAQKNPTAFYLCASSIRSSNQPQHFGDGTRLSIL.

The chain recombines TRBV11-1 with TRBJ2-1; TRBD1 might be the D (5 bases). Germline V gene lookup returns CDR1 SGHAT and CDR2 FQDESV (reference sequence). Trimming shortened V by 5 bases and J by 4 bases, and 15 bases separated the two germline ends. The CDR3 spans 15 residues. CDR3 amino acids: CASSPTQGAYNEQFF. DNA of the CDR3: TGTGCCAGCAGCCCAACCCAGGGCGCGTACAATGAGCAGTTCTTC.

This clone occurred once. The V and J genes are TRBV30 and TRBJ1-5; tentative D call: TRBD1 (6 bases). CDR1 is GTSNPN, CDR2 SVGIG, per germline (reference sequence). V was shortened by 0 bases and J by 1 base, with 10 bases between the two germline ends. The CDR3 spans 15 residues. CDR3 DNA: TGTGCCTGGAGTGTACTGGGGGCGAGCAATCAGCCCCAGCATTTT. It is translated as CAWSVLGASNQPQHF.

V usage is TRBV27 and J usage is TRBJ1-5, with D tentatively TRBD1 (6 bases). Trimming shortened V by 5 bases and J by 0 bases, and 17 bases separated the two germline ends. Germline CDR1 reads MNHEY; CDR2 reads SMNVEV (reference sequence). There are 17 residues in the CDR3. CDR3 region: CASSRTQGLHSNQPQHF. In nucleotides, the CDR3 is TGTGCCAGCAGTCGCACTCAGGGGCTCCATAGCAATCAGCCCCAGCATTTT.

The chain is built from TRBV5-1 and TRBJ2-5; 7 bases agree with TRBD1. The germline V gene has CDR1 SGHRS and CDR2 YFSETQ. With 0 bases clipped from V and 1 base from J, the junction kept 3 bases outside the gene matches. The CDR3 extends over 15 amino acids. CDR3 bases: TGCGCCAGCAGCTTGGCCCGACAGGGCCAAGAGACCCAGTACTTC. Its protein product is CASSLARQGQETQYF.

CDR3 sequence: CASSPQRSIFASYEQYF. In DNA, the CDR3 is TGCGCCAGCAGCCCCCAGAGGTCGATATTTGCCTCCTACGAGCAGTACTTC. The rearrangement joins TRBV4-1 to TRBJ2-7, with D unclear. Germline V lookup: CDR1 MGHRA, CDR2 YSYEKL. This CDR3 is built from 17 residues. With 4 bases removed from V and 0 bases from J, the gap between germline ends came to 19 bases.

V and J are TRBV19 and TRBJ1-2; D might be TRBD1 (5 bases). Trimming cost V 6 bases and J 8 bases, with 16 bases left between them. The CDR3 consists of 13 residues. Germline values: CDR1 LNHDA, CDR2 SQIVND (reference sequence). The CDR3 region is CASSPTGPLGYTF. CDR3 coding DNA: TGTGCCAGTAGCCCGACGGGACCCCTGGGCTACACCTTC.